The subject of this entry is one TCR beta chain. Its specificity is not known. Repertoires were generated with immunoSEQ multiplex PCR, while TCRdb's copy carries only in-frame clones and drops some. The data contain roughly 2.1 million clones, just over 90% of them singletons. This sample was taken from a study of shared clonotypes between healthy human individuals. The naive CD8 subset, CD45RO-negative cells positively selected for CCR7, excluded terminally differentiated effector memory CD45RA+ cells. Healthy and HIV-negative, the adult donors had no recent acute infections or vaccinations. General study findings and limits: Naive CD4 clonotypes overlapped across a few donors at about 5%.

The ends were cut back, 8 bases at V and 5 bases at J, with 26 bases in the middle. CDR1 is SNHLY and CDR2 is FYNNEI in the germline V gene. The CDR3 is 17 amino acids. The clonotype comes from a man in his late teens or twenties in good health. Some clones in this sample may be carry-over from other donors' samples. The chain combines TRBV2 with TRBJ2-3, with a tentative D call TRBD1 (6 bases). Sequencing input: naive CD8+ T cells from PBMCs. The DNA for the CDR3 is TGTGCCAGCGAGGGGGAAATGGCAGGGGCCTGGGGAGATACGCAGTATTTT. This sequence encodes CASEGEMAGAWGDTQYF.